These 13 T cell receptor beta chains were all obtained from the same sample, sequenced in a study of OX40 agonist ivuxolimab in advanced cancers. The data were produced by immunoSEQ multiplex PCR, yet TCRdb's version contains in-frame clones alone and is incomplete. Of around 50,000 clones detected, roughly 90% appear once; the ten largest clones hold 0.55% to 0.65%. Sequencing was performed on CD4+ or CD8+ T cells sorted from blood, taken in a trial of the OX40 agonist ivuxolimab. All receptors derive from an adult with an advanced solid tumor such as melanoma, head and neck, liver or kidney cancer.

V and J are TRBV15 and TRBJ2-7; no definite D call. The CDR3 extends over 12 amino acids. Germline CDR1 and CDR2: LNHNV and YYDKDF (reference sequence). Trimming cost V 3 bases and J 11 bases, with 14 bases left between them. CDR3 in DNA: TGTGCCACCAGCAGGGAAACAGCTACGAAGTACTTC. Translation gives CATSRETATKYF.

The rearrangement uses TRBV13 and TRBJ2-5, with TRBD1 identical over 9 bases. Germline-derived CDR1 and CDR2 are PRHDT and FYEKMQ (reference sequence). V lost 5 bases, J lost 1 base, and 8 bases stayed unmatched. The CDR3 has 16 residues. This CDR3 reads CASSRGTGRAQETQYF. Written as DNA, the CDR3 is TGTGCCAGCAGCCGCGGGACAGGGCGGGCCCAAGAGACCCAGTACTTC.

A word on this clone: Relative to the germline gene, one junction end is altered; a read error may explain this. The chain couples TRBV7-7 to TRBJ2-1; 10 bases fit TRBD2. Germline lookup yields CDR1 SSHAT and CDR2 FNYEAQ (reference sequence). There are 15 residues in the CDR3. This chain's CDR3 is CASSNFLAGVNEQFF. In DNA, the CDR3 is TGTGCTAGCAGCAACTTCCTAGCGGGAGTGAATGAGCAGTTCTTC.

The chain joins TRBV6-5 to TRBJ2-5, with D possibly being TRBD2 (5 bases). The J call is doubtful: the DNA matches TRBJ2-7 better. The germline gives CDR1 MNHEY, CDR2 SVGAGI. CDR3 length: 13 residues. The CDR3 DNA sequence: TGTGCCAGCAGCGTTGCACCCCGGGGCGAGCAGTACTTC. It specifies CASSVAPRGEQYF.

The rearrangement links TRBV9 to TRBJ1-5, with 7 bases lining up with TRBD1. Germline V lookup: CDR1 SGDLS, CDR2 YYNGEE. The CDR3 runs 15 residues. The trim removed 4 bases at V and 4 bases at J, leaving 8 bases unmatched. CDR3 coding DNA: TGTGCCAGCAGCCAGGGGGGGGGCTGGAATCAGCCCCAGCATTTT. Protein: CASSQGGGWNQPQHF.

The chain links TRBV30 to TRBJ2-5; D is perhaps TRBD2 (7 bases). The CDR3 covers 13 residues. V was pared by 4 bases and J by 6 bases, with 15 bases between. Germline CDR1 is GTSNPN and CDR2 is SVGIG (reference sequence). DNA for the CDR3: TGTGCCTGGACAAGAGGGGGGGGGCAGACCCAGTACTTC. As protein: CAWTRGGGQTQYF.

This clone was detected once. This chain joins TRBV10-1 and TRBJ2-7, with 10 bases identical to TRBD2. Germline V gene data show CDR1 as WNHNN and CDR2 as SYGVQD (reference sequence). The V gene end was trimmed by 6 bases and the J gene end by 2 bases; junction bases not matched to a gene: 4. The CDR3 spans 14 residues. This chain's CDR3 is CASRIAGGTYEQYF. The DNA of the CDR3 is TGCGCCAGCAGGATAGCGGGAGGAACCTACGAGCAGTACTTC.

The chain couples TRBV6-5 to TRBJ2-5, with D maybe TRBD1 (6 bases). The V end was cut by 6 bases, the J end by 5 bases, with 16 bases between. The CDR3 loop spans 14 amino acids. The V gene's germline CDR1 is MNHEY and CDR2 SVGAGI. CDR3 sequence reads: CASSNTGPYETQYF. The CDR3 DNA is TGTGCCAGCAGCAACACAGGGCCATACGAGACCCAGTACTTC.

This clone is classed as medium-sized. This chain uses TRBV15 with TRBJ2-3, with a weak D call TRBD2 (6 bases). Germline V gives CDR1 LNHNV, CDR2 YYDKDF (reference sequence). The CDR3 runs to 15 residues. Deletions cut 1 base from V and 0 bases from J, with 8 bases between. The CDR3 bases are TGTGCCACCAGCAGAGGACTAGAGAGCACAGATACGCAGTATTTT. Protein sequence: CATSRGLESTDTQYF.

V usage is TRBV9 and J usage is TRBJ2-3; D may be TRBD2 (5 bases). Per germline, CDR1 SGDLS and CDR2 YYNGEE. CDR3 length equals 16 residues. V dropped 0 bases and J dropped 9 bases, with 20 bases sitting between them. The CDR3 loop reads CASSVEVAPAEHTQYF. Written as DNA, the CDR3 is TGTGCCAGCAGCGTAGAGGTGGCTCCAGCGGAGCACACGCAGTATTTT. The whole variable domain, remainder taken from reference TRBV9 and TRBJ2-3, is DSGVTQTPKHLITATGQRVTLRCSPRSGDLSVYWYQQSLDQGLQFLIQYYNGEERAKGNILERFSAQQFPDLHSELNLSSLELGDSALYFCASSVEVAPAEHTQYFGPGTRLTVL.

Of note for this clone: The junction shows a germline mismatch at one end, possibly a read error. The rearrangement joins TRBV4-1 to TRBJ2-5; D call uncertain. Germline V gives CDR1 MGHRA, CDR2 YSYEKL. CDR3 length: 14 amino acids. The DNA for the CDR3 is TGCGCCAGCAGCGAAGATCCCCACCAAGAGACCCAGTACTTC. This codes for CASSEDPHQETQYF.

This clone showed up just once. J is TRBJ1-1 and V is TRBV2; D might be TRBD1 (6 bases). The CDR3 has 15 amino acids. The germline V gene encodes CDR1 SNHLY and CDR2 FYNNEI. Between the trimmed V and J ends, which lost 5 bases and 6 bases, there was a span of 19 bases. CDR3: CASSLPDRRSAEAFF. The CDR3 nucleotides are TGTGCCAGCAGTCTACCTGACAGGCGTTCCGCTGAAGCTTTCTTT.

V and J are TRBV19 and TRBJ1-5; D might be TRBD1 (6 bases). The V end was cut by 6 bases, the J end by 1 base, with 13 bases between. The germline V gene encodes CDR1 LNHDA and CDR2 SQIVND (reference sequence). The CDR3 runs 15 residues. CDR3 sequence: CASRRGSVSNQPQHF. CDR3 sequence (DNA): TGTGCCAGTAGGAGGGGGTCCGTGAGCAATCAGCCCCAGCATTTT.